Listed below are T cell receptor beta chains from one sample, sequenced in a study of cytomegalovirus exposure and HLA in healthy donors. The table came from immunoSEQ multiplex PCR; TCRdb's copy has only in-frame clones and leaves some out. The sample has around 55,000 clones; around 78% are singletons. The specimen sequenced was PBMCs. Every receptor here comes from a female donor in good health and CMV-seronegative. Each CDR3 is given with its conserved first and last residue. The D gene is left open where the match is weak. Clone size is given for some rows only: seen once, a few or many times, or a class if the clone is expanded.

V	J	size	D	DNA	CDR3
TRBV13	TRBJ1-2	.	.	TGTGCCAGCAGCTCCGGGATAGCTAGCTATGGCTACACCTTC	CASSSGIASYGYTF
TRBV7-8	TRBJ2-7	few	TRBD1	TGTGCCAGCAGCCCCGACAGGGCCTACGAGCAGTACTTC	CASSPDRAYEQYF
TRBV10-3	TRBJ2-2	.	.	TGTGCCATCAGTGAGCCGGGACAAAGGAACACCGGGGAGCTGTTTTTT	CAISEPGQRNTGELFF
TRBV5-6	TRBJ2-1	few	TRBD2	TGTGCCAGCAGCTTGGGACTAGCAGGTGAGCAGTTCTTC	CASSLGLAGEQFF
TRBV19	TRBJ2-1	.	.	TGTGCCAGTCAGAGGAGGGGTTCCTACAATGAGCAGTTCTTC	CASQRRGSYNEQFF
TRBV6-6	TRBJ1-5	.	TRBD1	TGTGCCAGCAGTCTAACTGACAGGGCAAGGTCTCAGCCCCAGCATTTT	CASSLTDRARSQPQHF
TRBV7-2	TRBJ2-1	.	TRBD1	TGTGCCAGCAGCTTGGACAGGGGGACCCACAATGAGCAGTTCTTC	CASSLDRGTHNEQFF
TRBV7-9	TRBJ1-4	.	.	TGTGCCAGCAGCGAACTGACAGGCGGCGGTGAAAAACTGTTTTTT	CASSELTGGGEKLFF
TRBV25-1	TRBJ2-2	.	TRBD1	TGTGCCAGCAAGGGGACAGCAAACACCGGGGAGCTGTTTTTT	CASKGTANTGELFF
TRBV30	TRBJ1-1	few	TRBD1	TGTGCCTGGAGTAACTACGGGACAGGGGGCAAGCCTGAAGCTTTCTTT	CAWSNYGTGGKPEAFF